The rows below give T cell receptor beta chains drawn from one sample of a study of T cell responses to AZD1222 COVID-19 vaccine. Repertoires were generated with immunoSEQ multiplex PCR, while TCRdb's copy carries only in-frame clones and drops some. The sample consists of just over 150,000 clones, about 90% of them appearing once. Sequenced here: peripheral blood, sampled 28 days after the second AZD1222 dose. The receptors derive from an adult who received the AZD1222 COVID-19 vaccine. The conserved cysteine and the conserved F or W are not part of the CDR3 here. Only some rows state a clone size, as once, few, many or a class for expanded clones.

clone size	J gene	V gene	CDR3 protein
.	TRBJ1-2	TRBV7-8	ASRPDRAVYGYT
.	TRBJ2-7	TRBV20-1	SAFTGNEQY
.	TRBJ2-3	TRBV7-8	ASSRDWSDTQY
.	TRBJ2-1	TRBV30	AWSVQGPSYNEQF
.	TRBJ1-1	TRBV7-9	ASRTGEHTEAF
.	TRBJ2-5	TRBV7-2	ASSLGRLLQETQY
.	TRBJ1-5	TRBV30	AWGQASNQPQH
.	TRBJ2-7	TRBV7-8	ASSLSGSPYQQY
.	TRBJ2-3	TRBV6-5	ASRAGTGGTDTQY
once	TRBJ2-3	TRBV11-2	ASSLDIGDTQY
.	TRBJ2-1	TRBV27	ASSPNSGSSGEQF
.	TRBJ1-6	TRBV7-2	ASSLRRAGSPLH
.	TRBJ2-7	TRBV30	AWSVVAVGEQY
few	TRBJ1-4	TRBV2	ASSADRGFNEKLF
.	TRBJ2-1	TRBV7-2	ASRLAGAYSNEQF
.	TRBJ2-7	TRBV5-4	ASSPGTTYEQY
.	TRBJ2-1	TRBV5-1	ASSLTTGSYNEQF
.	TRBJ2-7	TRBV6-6	ASSYSRDRDPEQY
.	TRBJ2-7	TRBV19	ASSIDLTGRGSSYEQY
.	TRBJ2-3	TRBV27	ASSFLAGGDTQY
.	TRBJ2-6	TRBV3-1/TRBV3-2	ASSQSGANVLT
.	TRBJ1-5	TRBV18	ASSPYRSNQPQH
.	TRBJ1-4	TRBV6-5	ASSEGGGVGEKLF
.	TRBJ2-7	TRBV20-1	SASLISSGAYEQY
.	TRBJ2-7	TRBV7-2	ASSLVLAYEQY
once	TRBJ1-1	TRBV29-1	SVATVNTEAF
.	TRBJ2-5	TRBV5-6	ASSWQGKGGQETQY
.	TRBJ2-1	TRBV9	ASSVEAGVAYNEQF
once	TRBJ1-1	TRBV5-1	ASSHKFDTRAF
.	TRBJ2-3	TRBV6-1	ASSERRGQGSTQY
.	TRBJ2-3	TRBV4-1	ASSQLAGTRRDTQY
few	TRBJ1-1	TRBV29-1	SVEGWEGGTEAF
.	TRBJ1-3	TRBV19	ATEGLSGNTIY
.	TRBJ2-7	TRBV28	ASIAGSSGRQEQY
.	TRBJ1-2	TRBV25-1	ASSEVWVDYGYT
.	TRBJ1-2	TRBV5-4	ASRTGTSYGYT
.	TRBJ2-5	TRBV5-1	ASSLYSGGKETQY